This T cell receptor (beta chain) was observed in a study of T-cell reconstitution after alpha-beta-depleted transplantation in children. A TCRbeta library incorporating unique molecular identifiers was prepared. Via MiXCR, TCRdb re-called the PCR reads, giving one row per CDR3 protein. The table has 380,000 or so distinct CDR3 sequences, about an eighth seen once; the top ten hold around 4.5%. This CDR3 is 17 amino acids long. With 5 bases clipped from V and 1 base from J, the junction kept 8 bases outside the gene matches. Germline V gene data show CDR1 as SGHTA and CDR2 as FQGNSA. V and J are TRBV7-2 and TRBJ2-3, with 11 positions matching TRBD2. The sample in question was PBMCs, obtained from the stem cell graft. The clonotype originates from a human donor who donated a stem cell graft to a child with Fanconi anemia. CDR3 loop: CASSLSGGARGTDTQYF. For the CDR3, the DNA is TGTGCCAGCAGCCTTAGCGGGGGGGCTAGGGGCACAGATACGCAGTATTTT.